Presented here are 16 T cell receptor beta chains from one specimen sequenced in a study of graft-versus-host responses after intestinal transplantation. Intraepithelial and lamina propria lymphocytes were isolated from graft specimens. Some clones are missing from TCRdb's copy, which holds only in-frame ones; the method was immunoSEQ multiplex PCR. The table includes tens of thousands of clones, 89% detected once. Sequencing was performed on ileum tissue, taken 350 to 400 days after transplant. These TCRs come from a human patient who received an intestinal transplant, so some T cells may come from the graft donor.

The rearrangement joins TRBV28 to TRBJ2-3, with D possibly TRBD1 on 6 matching bases. CDR1 is MDHEN and CDR2 is SYDVKM in the germline V gene. Trimming shortened V by 5 bases and J by 1 base, and 19 bases separated the two germline ends. The CDR3 totals 17 residues. CDR3 nucleotides: TGTGCCAGCAGTACCGCTACAGGGAATGTGGGCACAGATACGCAGTATTTT. Translated: CASSTATGNVGTDTQYF.

This chain connects TRBV28 to TRBJ2-1; D gene unclear. CDR1 and CDR2 (germline): MDHEN, SYDVKM. This CDR3 contains 14 residues. V lost 3 bases, J lost 0 bases, and 6 bases lay in between. The CDR3 sequence is CASSFDSSYNEQFF. CDR3 sequence (DNA): TGTGCCAGCAGTTTCGACTCCTCCTACAATGAGCAGTTCTTC. Together with reference TRBV28 and TRBJ2-1, the CDR3 gives the full variable domain: DVKVTQSSRYLVKRTGEKVFLECVQDMDHENMFWYRQDPGLGLRLIYFSYDVKMKEKGDIPEGYSVSREKKERFSLILESASTNQTSMYLCASSFDSSYNEQFFGPGTRLTVL.

The chain employs TRBV6-1 and TRBJ1-5; 7 nucleotides agree with TRBD1. V gave up 4 bases and J gave up 7 bases; unmatched junction bases: 4. Germline V gene data show CDR1 as MNHNS and CDR2 as SASEGT. This CDR3 has 13 residues. CDR3: CASSVDRLQPQHF. CDR3 DNA sequence: TGTGCCAGCAGTGTGGACAGGCTGCAGCCCCAGCATTTT.

CDR3 nucleotide sequence: TGTGCCAGCAGCCCGGGACTACCTCCTTTGAGAGAGACCCAGTACTTC. Translated, it gives CASSPGLPPLRETQYF. V is TRBV4-2 and J is TRBJ2-5, with TRBD2 matching over 7 bases. The CDR3 runs to 16 residues. Germline CDR1 is LGHNA and CDR2 is YNFKEQ. Trimming took 4 bases from V and 4 from J; bases not matched to a gene: 12.

This sequence joins TRBV5-6 and TRBJ2-5, with 8 bases matching TRBD1. With the DNA end fitting TRBJ2-7 better, the J assignment may be wrong. This CDR3 comprises 15 residues. Germline assignment: CDR1 SGHDT and CDR2 YYEEEE. The CDR3 DNA reads as TGTGCCAGCAGCCAGGCAGGGGGCGGCTCCTACGAGCAGTACTTC. This sequence encodes CASSQAGGGSYEQYF.

The chain joins TRBV10-2 to TRBJ2-2, with D maybe TRBD1 (5 bases). Trimming removed 4 bases from V and 1 base from J, with 10 bases in between. Germline V gives CDR1 WSHSY, CDR2 SAAADI. The CDR3 runs 15 residues. Written as DNA, the CDR3 is TGCGCCAGCAGTGTTAAACAGGTGAACACCGGGGAGCTGTTTTTT. Protein sequence: CASSVKQVNTGELFF.

The rearrangement joins TRBV6-5 to TRBJ2-7; D possibly corresponds to TRBD1 (5 bases). CDR1 is MNHEY and CDR2 is SVGAGI in the germline V gene. Trimming removed 2 bases from V and 2 bases from J, with 10 bases in between. The CDR3 loop spans 14 amino acids. For the CDR3, the DNA is TGTGCCAGCAGTTACGGGGCCGTCCCCTACGAGCAGTACTTC. It encodes CASSYGAVPYEQYF.

The V and J genes are TRBV4-1 and TRBJ2-1; 9 nucleotides align to TRBD2. Germline CDR1 and CDR2: MGHRA and YSYEKL. Germline trimming cut 4 bases from V and 5 bases from J; bases unmatched to any gene: 3. The CDR3 contains 14 residues. In DNA, the CDR3 is TGCGCCAGCAGCCTTAGCGGGGGTAACAATGAGCAGTTCTTC. It specifies CASSLSGGNNEQFF.

This clone came up a few times. The identical CDR3 is also encoded by other nucleotide sequences in the sample. The chain is built from TRBV18 and TRBJ1-1; no definite D call. Germline CDR1 and CDR2: KGHSH and LQKENI. CDR3 size: 13 residues. V gave up 2 bases and J gave up 1 base, with 5 bases separating them. CDR3 sequence reads: CASSPSQNTEAFF. CDR3 DNA sequence: TGTGCCAGCTCACCATCCCAGAACACTGAAGCTTTCTTT.

This chain links TRBV10-3 with TRBJ1-5, with D unresolved. V was cut by 4 bases and J by 4 bases, with 8 bases left in between. The CDR3 totals 13 residues. Looked up from germline, CDR1 is ENHRY and CDR2 is SYGVKD. The CDR3 spells CAISGEGNQPQHF. The DNA for the CDR3 is TGTGCCATCAGTGGGGAGGGTAATCAGCCCCAGCATTTT.

This rearrangement joins TRBV28 to TRBJ1-1, with D maybe TRBD1 (5 bases). The CDR3 runs 12 residues. Germline loops: CDR1 MDHEN, CDR2 SYDVKM. The V end was cut by 1 base, the J end by 11 bases, with 11 bases between. The CDR3 DNA reads as TGTGCCAGCAGTTTATTCGGGGGGGGTGCTTTCTTT. It encodes CASSLFGGGAFF.

The chain is built from TRBV5-1 and TRBJ2-5; D might be TRBD1 (5 bases). Judging by the DNA end, TRBJ2-7 fits better; the J call may be wrong. The length of the CDR3 is 14 residues. Germline CDR1 is SGHRS and CDR2 is YFSETQ. CDR3 sequence reads: CASSLDTGLGEQYF. The CDR3 nucleotides are TGCGCCAGCAGCTTGGACACAGGTTTGGGCGAGCAGTACTTC.

The chain is built from TRBV15 and TRBJ2-5; 7 bases fit TRBD2. This CDR3 is 13 amino acids long. Trimming took 3 bases from V and 5 from J; bases not matched to a gene: 3. CDR1 is LNHNV, CDR2 YYDKDF, per germline (reference sequence). This CDR3 is CATSSGRFETQYF. CDR3 DNA: TGTGCCACCAGCAGCGGGAGGTTTGAGACCCAGTACTTC.

This chain uses TRBV2 with TRBJ1-2; no firm D call. The CDR3 sequence is 13 residues long. Germline V gene lookup returns CDR1 SNHLY and CDR2 FYNNEI. V lost 6 bases and J 3 bases, leaving 11 bases between the germline ends. CDR3 sequence: CASRDPSHYGYTF. Written as DNA, the CDR3 is TGTGCCAGCAGGGATCCTTCCCACTATGGCTACACCTTC.

The chain recombines TRBV29-1 with TRBJ1-4, with D unclear. Germline V gene data show CDR1 as SQVTM and CDR2 as ANQGSEA. V lost 3 bases and J 8 bases, leaving 19 bases between the germline ends. The CDR3 runs to 15 residues. The DNA of the CDR3 is TGCAGCGTTGAGGGAGCGGGCCGAGGAGACGAAAAACTGTTTTTT. This translates into CSVEGAGRGDEKLFF.

This clone has only one observation. This rearrangement joins TRBV6-6 to TRBJ2-7; the match to TRBD1 covers 10 bases. J was trimmed by 7 bases and V by 7 bases; bases with no gene match: 10. From germline, CDR1 is MNHNY and CDR2 SVGAGI (reference sequence). The CDR3 extends over 14 amino acids. The CDR3 nucleotides read TGTGCCAGCACCTCGGGGGGACAGGGGAAAGAGCAGTACTTC. Translated, it gives CASTSGGQGKEQYF.